This T cell receptor (beta chain) derives from a study of blood T cell repertoires in COVID-19. The wider study: Material from acute and convalescent COVID-19 was sourced from the United States, Italy and Spain.

Original processing methods: Estimated nucleated cell counts came from reference gene primer amplification. Produced via immunoSEQ multiplex PCR; TCRdb's table is partial and in-frame only. The DNA gave D and trimming, while V, J and clone size come from that table. The repertoire includes under 200,000 clones, about 80% of them detected once, and about a tenth sits in the top ten. V was cut by 4 bases and J by 8 bases, with 18 bases left in between. The CDR3 contains 15 residues. Germline loops: CDR1 SEHNR, CDR2 FQNEAQ (reference sequence). The V and J genes are TRBV7-9 and TRBJ2-1, with a weak D call TRBD1 (6 bases). The sample comprised peripheral blood. This receptor was identified in a man aged 65 to 79 with active or convalescent COVID-19. CDR3 region: CASSSTGRPKDEQFF. CDR3 DNA sequence: TGTGCCAGCAGCTCGACAGGCCGCCCTAAGGATGAGCAGTTCTTC.